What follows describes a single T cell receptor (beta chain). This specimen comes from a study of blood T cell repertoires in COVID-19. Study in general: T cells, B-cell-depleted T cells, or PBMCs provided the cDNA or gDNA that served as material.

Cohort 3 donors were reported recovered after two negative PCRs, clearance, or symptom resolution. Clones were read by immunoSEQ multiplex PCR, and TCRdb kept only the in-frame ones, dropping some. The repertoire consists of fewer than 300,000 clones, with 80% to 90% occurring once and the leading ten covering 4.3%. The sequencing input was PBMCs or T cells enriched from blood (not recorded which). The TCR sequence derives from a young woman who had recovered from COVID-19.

The CDR3 DNA follows: TGCGCCAGCAGCCCGAATCCTCGGACTGGTAGCAATCAGCCCCAGCATTTT. Amino acid sequence: CASSPNPRTGSNQPQHF. V is TRBV5-1 and J is TRBJ1-5; D unclear. Germline lookup yields CDR1 SGHRS and CDR2 YFSETQ. This CDR3 region has 17 residues. Trimming took 4 bases from V and 0 from J, leaving 17 bases between them.